These 14 T cell receptor beta chains were all obtained from the same sample, sequenced in a study of OX40 agonist ivuxolimab in advanced cancers. Assay: immunoSEQ multiplex PCR; the TCRdb copy retains only in-frame clones and omits some. Of about 28,000 clones listed, about 90% are singletons. Sample: CD4+ or CD8+ T cells sorted from blood, taken in a trial of the OX40 agonist ivuxolimab. Source of these receptors: an adult with an advanced solid tumor such as melanoma, head and neck, liver or kidney cancer.

The chain couples TRBV7-9 to TRBJ1-5; D is ambiguous. In germline, CDR1 is SEHNR, CDR2 FQNEAQ (reference sequence). Trimming removed 3 bases from V and 0 bases from J, with 6 bases in between. The CDR3 has 14 residues. CDR3 region: CASSFGVSNQPQHF. The CDR3 nucleotides are TGTGCCAGCAGCTTTGGGGTTAGCAATCAGCCCCAGCATTTT.

V is TRBV10-1 and J is TRBJ2-1, with unresolved D. Germline-derived CDR1 and CDR2 are WNHNN and SYGVQD (reference sequence). V gave up 10 bases and J gave up 3 bases, with 10 bases separating them. The CDR3 spans 12 residues. Written as DNA, the CDR3 is TGCGCCAAGGGAAGCTGCTACAATGAGCAGTTCTTC. It yields the protein CAKGSCYNEQFF.

The chain couples TRBV13 to TRBJ2-1; 10 bases agree with TRBD2. The junction had 6 bases not matched to a gene; V was cut back by 5 bases and J by 2 bases. Germline V gives CDR1 PRHDT, CDR2 FYEKMQ (reference sequence). CDR3 length: 16 amino acids. The CDR3 DNA reads TGTGCCAGCAGCCCCAGTAGCGGGGGGCCCTACAATGAGCAGTTCTTC. It specifies CASSPSSGGPYNEQFF.

The V call is TRBV4-1, the J call TRBJ1-1, with 10 nucleotides matching TRBD1. In germline, CDR1 is MGHRA, CDR2 YSYEKL. Trimming removed 2 bases from V and 10 bases from J; junction bases left unmatched: 10. This CDR3 region has 15 residues. As DNA, the CDR3 is TGCGCCAGCAGCCAAAAGAAGGGGACAGGGGCCGGAGCTTTCTTT. Its protein product is CASSQKKGTGAGAFF.

The chain uses TRBV6-1 and TRBJ2-7, with TRBD2 as a possible D gene (6 bases). CDR3 length: 18 residues. V lost 4 bases and J 0 bases, leaving 22 bases between the germline ends. CDR1 is MNHNS, CDR2 SASEGT, per germline. DNA for the CDR3: TGTGCCAGCAGTGTAGGGTCCCGGGAGTCTTTGAGCTCCTACGAGCAGTACTTC. It encodes CASSVGSRESLSSYEQYF.

V usage is TRBV4-2 and J usage is TRBJ2-7, with 7 nucleotides matching TRBD2. Germline values: CDR1 LGHNA, CDR2 YNFKEQ. Losses at the gene ends were 7 bases for V and 2 bases for J; bases not matched to a gene: 14. This CDR3 is built from 16 residues. The CDR3, as DNA: TGTGCCAGCACCCCCGGGGAGGCTAGCGGAGCCTACGAGCAGTACTTC. This gives the protein CASTPGEASGAYEQYF.

This sequence joins TRBV6-6 and TRBJ2-1, with D tentatively TRBD1 (6 bases). CDR1 MNHNY and CDR2 SVGAGI come from the germline V gene (reference sequence). The CDR3 is 16 residues long. Trimming took 8 bases from V and 8 from J, leaving 25 bases between them. CDR3 residues: CASATGVGAPGHEQFF. DNA for the CDR3: TGTGCCAGCGCAACCGGGGTGGGGGCCCCCGGCCATGAGCAGTTCTTC.

The V and J genes are TRBV4-1 and TRBJ2-7, with a possible D match to TRBD2 (5 bases). Germline V CDR1 and CDR2: MGHRA, YSYEKL. The CDR3 has 15 amino acids. The V end lost 0 bases, the J end lost 3 bases, and 12 bases lay between the germline ends. The CDR3 nucleotides are TGCGCCAGCAGCCAAGAAGCGGCGACTAACTACGAGCAGTACTTC. It codes for CASSQEAATNYEQYF.

This chain connects TRBV27 to TRBJ1-4, with a possible D match to TRBD1 (5 bases). Trimming stripped 2 bases from V and 8 bases from J, with 21 bases between. The CDR3 covers 17 residues. Germline V gives CDR1 MNHEY, CDR2 SMNVEV (reference sequence). The CDR3: CASSLNSGTAVGEKLFF. CDR3 DNA sequence: TGTGCCAGCAGTTTAAACTCCGGGACGGCGGTAGGGGAAAAACTGTTTTTT.

The CDR3 sequence: CASSAVGTGLTVVQFF. The CDR3 nucleotides read TGTGCCAGCAGCGCCGTGGGGACAGGGTTAACTGTTGTGCAGTTCTTC. The chain uses TRBV11-1 and TRBJ2-1, with TRBD1 matching over 9 bases. Trimming cost V 5 bases and J 12 bases; bases outside gene matches: 17. Germline V gene lookup returns CDR1 SGHAT and CDR2 FQDESV (reference sequence). The CDR3 length is 16 residues.

The rearrangement links TRBV19 to TRBJ2-2, with D perhaps being TRBD1 or TRBD2 (6 bases each). The CDR3 has 17 amino acids. The germline gives CDR1 LNHDA, CDR2 SQIVND (reference sequence). Trimming stripped 3 bases from V and 2 bases from J, with 16 bases between. The CDR3 reads CASSISWGARNTGELFF. DNA of the CDR3: TGTGCCAGTAGTATCTCCTGGGGGGCAAGAAACACCGGGGAGCTGTTTTTT.

V usage is TRBV5-6 and J usage is TRBJ2-7; 10 nucleotides align to TRBD1. Germline assignment: CDR1 SGHDT and CDR2 YYEEEE. Unmatched junction bases numbered 12, after V lost 5 bases and J lost 1 base. CDR3 length equals 17 residues. The DNA of the CDR3 is TGTGCCAGCAGTTTCACGGGACAGGGGTCTCAATCCTACGAGCAGTACTTC. It encodes CASSFTGQGSQSYEQYF.

The gene calls are TRBV29-1 and TRBJ1-4, with 8 nucleotides matching TRBD1. The germline V gene has CDR1 SQVTM and CDR2 ANQGSEA. The length of the CDR3 is 16 residues. After removal of 0 bases from V and 6 bases from J, the junction contained 9 bases not matched to a gene. CDR3 region: CSVEDPQTGGYEKLFF. The CDR3 bases are TGCAGCGTTGAAGATCCGCAAACAGGGGGATATGAAAAACTGTTTTTT.

This clone was seen only once. The chain joins TRBV6-5 to TRBJ1-1; D is uncertain. V was pared by 2 bases and J by 5 bases, with 9 bases between. Per the germline V gene, CDR1 is MNHEY and CDR2 is SVGAGI. The CDR3 is 13 residues long. The DNA for the CDR3 is TGTGCCAGCAGTTACGGGCGGGTAACTGAAGCTTTCTTT. Translated: CASSYGRVTEAFF.